What follows are 8 T cell receptor beta chains derived from one specimen sequenced in a study of shared clonotypes between healthy human individuals. The table came from immunoSEQ multiplex PCR; TCRdb's copy has only in-frame clones and leaves some out. Of some 450,000 clones in the sample, more than 70% were seen once. Sequenced sample: PBMCs. The receptor set was obtained from a woman between 40 and 50 years old in good health. Some clones in this sample may be carry-over from other donors' samples.

The J gene is TRBJ1-3, the V gene TRBV9; possibly TRBD1 for D (6 bases). Trimming took off 0 bases at V and 7 bases at J, with 11 bases between the two ends. The germline V gene encodes CDR1 SGDLS and CDR2 YYNGEE. The CDR3 runs 14 residues. The CDR3 nucleotides are TGTGCCAGCAGCGTAGATCCAGGGGTGAACACCATATATTTT. The encoded protein is CASSVDPGVNTIYF.

V is TRBV30 and J is TRBJ2-5; D remains unclear. With the DNA end fitting TRBJ2-7 better, the J assignment may be wrong. Per the germline V gene, CDR1 is GTSNPN and CDR2 is SVGIG (reference sequence). This CDR3 has 14 amino acids. The DNA for the CDR3 is TGTGCCTGGAGTCGGTACCCCTTCTCCTACGAGCAGTACTTC. Translated, it gives CAWSRYPFSYEQYF.

This clone has a count of ten or more. The chain joins TRBV9 to TRBJ2-5; a possible D gene is TRBD1 (5 bases). The germline V gene encodes CDR1 SGDLS and CDR2 YYNGEE. The CDR3 length is 12 residues. V was clipped by 6 bases and J by 5 bases, with 11 bases between them. The CDR3 nucleotides are TGTGCCAGCACGAAGGGGCGCGAGACCCAGTACTTC. Its protein product is CASTKGRETQYF.

The chain joins TRBV15 to TRBJ1-2, with D maybe TRBD1 (5 bases). V was trimmed by 0 bases and J by 8 bases, leaving 10 bases between them. The CDR3 loop spans 13 amino acids. The germline V gene has CDR1 LNHNV and CDR2 YYDKDF (reference sequence). This CDR3 reads CATSRDRVGGYTF. CDR3 DNA sequence: TGTGCCACCAGCAGAGACAGGGTCGGGGGCTACACCTTC.

This clone showed up just a few times. The chain couples TRBV11-2 to TRBJ2-1; TRBD2 agrees at 11 bases. After removal of 6 bases from V and 5 bases from J, the junction contained 6 bases not matched to a gene. The CDR3 has 15 amino acids. The germline gives CDR1 SGHAT, CDR2 FQNNGV. The chain's CDR3 is CASSWSGLADNEQFF. The CDR3 nucleotides are TGTGCCAGCAGTTGGTCGGGACTAGCGGACAATGAGCAGTTCTTC.

The chain joins TRBV19 to TRBJ2-1, with D possibly TRBD2 on 5 matching bases. The V gene lost 3 bases and the J gene lost 0 bases, with 9 bases spanning the gap. In germline, CDR1 is LNHDA, CDR2 SQIVND (reference sequence). The CDR3 is 15 residues long. CDR3 sequence (DNA): TGTGCCAGTAGTATTAGCCTAGCCTCCTACAATGAGCAGTTCTTC. This sequence encodes CASSISLASYNEQFF.

With regard to this clone: A far larger clone is just one base off, so this is likely a read error. Different DNA sequences within this sample yield the same CDR3. The chain employs TRBV5-4 and TRBJ2-7, with D possibly TRBD1 on 6 matching bases. The V gene lost 3 bases and the J gene lost 1 base, with 8 bases spanning the gap. This CDR3 has 13 residues. Germline CDR1 is SGHNT and CDR2 is YYREEE (reference sequence). DNA of the CDR3: TGTGCCAGCAGCTCTGGACAGTCCTACGAGCAGTACTTC. Translation: CASSSGQSYEQYF.

As for this clone: One base separates it from a far larger clone, so it is likely a read error. The sample has other DNA sequences that encode this CDR3 too. J is TRBJ1-5 and V is TRBV7-9; D is unresolved. There are 13 residues in the CDR3. Germline loops: CDR1 SEHNR, CDR2 FQNEAQ (reference sequence). CDR3 protein: CASSSGSNQPQHF. In nucleotides, the CDR3 is TGTGCCAGCAGCTCAGGCAGCAATCAGCCCCAGCACTTT. Full variable domain (rest looked up from reference TRBV7-9 and TRBJ1-5): DTGVSQNPRHKITKRGQNVTFRCDPISEHNRLYWYRQTLGQGPEFLTYFQNEAQLEKSRLLSDRFSAERPKGSFSTLEIQRTEQGDSAMYLCASSSGSNQPQHFGDGTRLSIL.